This T cell receptor (beta chain) came from a study of blood T cell repertoires in COVID-19. Overall study context: Samples came from the United States, Italy and Spain, spanning acute and convalescent COVID-19. Nucleic acid was either cDNA or gDNA, and it came from T cells, B-cell-depleted T cells, or PBMCs.

Original processing methods: Estimated nucleated cell counts came from reference gene primer amplification. The method was immunoSEQ multiplex PCR; TCRdb's version includes in-frame clones alone and lacks a portion of them. That table furnishes V, J and clone size, whereas the DNA furnished D and trimming. The table has approximately 150,000 clones, roughly 82% seen once; the top ten hold about 8.4%. V shed 3 bases and J 3 bases; nucleotides not matched to a gene: 0. The CDR3 spans 13 residues. Germline V CDR1 and CDR2: SQVTM, ANQGSEA. The chain employs TRBV29-1 and TRBJ1-1, with TRBD1 identical over 11 bases. The specimen sequenced was peripheral blood. The receptor was derived from a woman aged 65 to 85 with acute or convalescent COVID-19. CDR3 in amino acids: CSVEGQGDTEAFF. The CDR3 coding sequence is TGCAGCGTTGAGGGACAGGGGGACACTGAAGCTTTCTTT.